The 19 T cell receptor beta chains in this list originate from one sample, sequenced in a study of cytomegalovirus exposure and HLA in healthy donors. Profiling relied on immunoSEQ multiplex PCR, and the TCRdb table lists in-frame clones only, not all of them. Seen here are roughly 68,000 clones, approximately 90% observed once, and the top ten hold 1.7%. The source material was PBMCs. The receptor source for this set is a woman aged 18-30 years in good health and CMV-seronegative.

The genes are TRBV6-1 and TRBJ1-3, with TRBD1 matching over 8 bases. There are 15 residues in the CDR3. CDR1 and CDR2 (germline): MNHNS, SASEGT. V lost 5 bases and J lost 3; bases outside the gene matches: 6. CDR3 nucleotides: TGTGCCAGCAGTATTCTCGGGACAGGTGGAAACACCATATATTTT. The encoded protein is CASSILGTGGNTIYF.

The chain combines TRBV5-4 with TRBJ2-7, with TRBD1 matching over 8 bases. Unmatched junction bases numbered 6, after V lost 1 base and J lost 3 bases. The CDR3 is 15 amino acids. CDR1 and CDR2 from the germline V gene are SGHNT and YYREEE (reference sequence). CDR3 sequence: CASSLRTGSSYEQYF. DNA of the CDR3: TGTGCCAGCAGCTTGAGGACAGGGAGTAGCTACGAGCAGTACTTC.

This chain joins TRBV11-1 and TRBJ2-3, with D possibly matching TRBD1 (6 bases). The germline V gene has CDR1 SGHAT and CDR2 FQDESV (reference sequence). The CDR3 extends over 13 amino acids. V dropped 4 bases and J dropped 4 bases, with 9 bases sitting between them. CDR3 coding DNA: TGTGCCAGCAGCTACAGGGTTTCAGATACGCAGTATTTT. It codes for CASSYRVSDTQYF.

This chain connects TRBV4-1 to TRBJ2-3, with 12 bases lining up with TRBD2. The CDR3 runs 15 residues. V was clipped by 1 base and J by 4 bases; unmatched bases: 0. Germline CDR1 reads MGHRA; CDR2 reads YSYEKL. The CDR3 sequence: CASSQGTSGADTQYF. The CDR3 DNA follows: TGCGCCAGCAGCCAAGGGACTAGCGGGGCAGATACGCAGTATTTT.

Points on this clone: This sample includes further DNA sequences coding for the same CDR3. The chain employs TRBV18 and TRBJ1-1, with 7 positions matching TRBD1. CDR1 and CDR2 (germline): KGHSH, LQKENI. The CDR3 is 12 amino acids. J lost 7 bases, V lost 2 bases, and 1 base had no gene match. CDR3 in amino acids: CASSPGDSEAFF. DNA of the CDR3: TGTGCCAGCTCACCAGGGGACAGTGAAGCTTTCTTT. The full variable domain, in which reference TRBV18 and TRBJ1-1 provide the parts outside the CDR3, is NAGVMQNPRHLVRRRGQEARLRCSPMKGHSHVYWYRQLPEEGLKFMVYLQKENIIDESGMPKERFSAEFPKEGPSILRIQQVVRGDSAAYFCASSPGDSEAFFGQGTRLTVV.

This rearrangement joins TRBV5-8 to TRBJ2-5; 11 bases map to TRBD2. The J call may be incorrect, as the DNA end agrees better with TRBJ2-7. The CDR3 extends over 15 amino acids. The V gene's germline CDR1 is SGHTS and CDR2 YDEGEE. Written as DNA, the CDR3 is TGTGCCAGCAGCCAACTAGCGGGGGAAGCCTACGAGCAGTACTTC. Residues: CASSQLAGEAYEQYF.

The rearrangement uses TRBV9 and TRBJ2-5, with D tentatively TRBD2 (6 bases). The CDR3 has 14 residues. V was pared by 0 bases and J by 2 bases, with 8 bases between. The V gene's germline CDR1 is SGDLS and CDR2 YYNGEE. As DNA, the CDR3 is TGTGCCAGCAGCGTAGGCGGGGTTCAAGAGACCCAGTACTTC. Translated: CASSVGGVQETQYF.

The chain links TRBV27 to TRBJ2-7, with 8 bases aligning to TRBD2. The germline gives CDR1 MNHEY, CDR2 SMNVEV (reference sequence). The CDR3 totals 15 residues. V gave up 2 bases and J gave up 2 bases; unmatched junction bases: 5. As DNA, the CDR3 is TGTGCCAGCAGTTTAAGCGGGAGCAGGGCCTACGAGCAGTACTTC. Amino acids: CASSLSGSRAYEQYF.

The gene calls are TRBV15 and TRBJ1-1; 7 nucleotides match TRBD1. Looked up from germline, CDR1 is LNHNV and CDR2 is YYDKDF (reference sequence). V shed 1 base and J 4 bases; nucleotides not matched to a gene: 9. The CDR3 consists of 16 residues. The DNA for the CDR3 is TGTGCCACCAGCAGAGGGCAAACAGGGGCTGGCACTGAAGCTTTCTTT. Residues: CATSRGQTGAGTEAFF.

J is TRBJ2-5 and V is TRBV14, with 8 bases matching TRBD1. After removal of 2 bases from V and 5 bases from J, the junction contained 4 bases not matched to a gene. The CDR3 runs to 14 residues. Looked up from germline, CDR1 is SGHDN and CDR2 is FVKESK. CDR3 region: CASSQRQGKETQYF. The CDR3 nucleotides read TGTGCCAGCAGCCAACGACAGGGGAAGGAGACCCAGTACTTC.

The chain joins TRBV18 to TRBJ2-7; tentative D call: TRBD1 (6 bases). Per the germline V gene, CDR1 is KGHSH and CDR2 is LQKENI. The ends were cut back, 5 bases at V and 6 bases at J, with 17 bases in the middle. The CDR3 spans 14 residues. This chain's CDR3 is CASSGNRAQGEQYF. In DNA form, the CDR3 reads TGTGCCAGCTCAGGTAACAGGGCTCAGGGCGAGCAGTACTTC.

This clone appeared a single time. The V call is TRBV4-2, the J call TRBJ1-5, with D maybe TRBD1 (6 bases). The germline gives CDR1 LGHNA, CDR2 YNFKEQ. The CDR3 has 17 amino acids. The germline V and J ends were trimmed by 1 base and 1 base, with 14 bases remaining between them. CDR3 nucleotide sequence: TGTGCCAGCAGCCAAGGTCGGGGGGCGGGGAGCAATCAGCCCCAGCATTTT. Protein: CASSQGRGAGSNQPQHF.

The rearrangement links TRBV5-1 to TRBJ1-4; D is unclear. The length of the CDR3 is 15 residues. With 6 bases removed from V and 3 bases from J, the gap between germline ends came to 15 bases. The germline V gene has CDR1 SGHRS and CDR2 YFSETQ. The CDR3 sequence: CASTEGSQANEKLFF. CDR3 nucleotides: TGCGCCAGCACAGAGGGCTCCCAAGCTAATGAAAAACTGTTTTTT. The full variable domain, rest sourced from reference TRBV5-1 and TRBJ1-4, is KAGVTQTPRYLIKTRGQQVTLSCSPISGHRSVSWYQQTPGQGLQFLFEYFSETQRNKGNFPGRFSGRQFSNSRSEMNVSTLELGDSALYLCASTEGSQANEKLFFGSGTQLSVL.

The chain combines TRBV7-3 with TRBJ2-2; the D gene is possibly TRBD2 (6 bases). CDR1 SGHTA and CDR2 FQGTGA come from the germline V gene. V lost 5 bases to trimming and J lost 3 bases, with 16 bases between them. There are 16 residues in the CDR3. CDR3 bases: TGTGCCAGCAGCGACTTTTCGGGAGTCGACACCGGGGAGCTGTTTTTT. The encoded protein is CASSDFSGVDTGELFF.

The chain joins TRBV5-3 to TRBJ2-2; possibly TRBD1 for D (6 bases). TRBV5-3 is placed among ORFs of uncertain function. The CDR3 runs 16 residues. V was trimmed by 0 bases and J by 4 bases, leaving 13 bases between them. CDR3 region: CARSLVGQGCTGELFF. The CDR3 DNA reads TGTGCCAGAAGCTTGGTGGGGCAGGGGTGCACCGGGGAGCTGTTTTTT.

This sequence joins TRBV21-1 and TRBJ2-3; TRBD2 is the table's D call, not checked against the DNA. TRBV21-1 is a pseudogene. This CDR3 is built from 16 residues. The CDR3 DNA sequence: TGTGCCAGCAGCAAAAATTCCCCTAACGGTTTGGATACGCAGTATTTT. Translated: CASSKNSPNGLDTQYF.

The gene calls are TRBV4-3 and TRBJ1-1; D is perhaps TRBD1 (5 bases). Germline V gene lookup returns CDR1 LGHNA and CDR2 YSLEER. This CDR3 contains 17 residues. The V gene lost 0 bases and the J gene lost 1 base, with 15 bases spanning the gap. The CDR3 loop reads CASSQDLAGPRNTEAFF. The CDR3 region has the DNA TGCGCCAGCAGCCAAGATCTCGCAGGGCCAAGGAACACTGAAGCTTTCTTT.

The gene calls are TRBV5-1 and TRBJ2-7, with TRBD1 as a possible D gene (6 bases). V was trimmed by 4 bases and J by 7 bases, leaving 18 bases between them. CDR3 length: 14 residues. Germline V gene lookup returns CDR1 SGHRS and CDR2 YFSETQ. The CDR3 reads CASSTETGPREQYF. In nucleotides, the CDR3 is TGCGCCAGCAGCACGGAAACAGGGCCGCGAGAGCAGTACTTC.

The V gene is TRBV2, the J gene TRBJ1-1; 7 bases fit TRBD1. This CDR3 is 12 amino acids long. V was pared by 8 bases and J by 5 bases, with 5 bases of the junction left unmatched. From germline, CDR1 is SNHLY and CDR2 FYNNEI. The DNA of the CDR3 is TGTGCCAGCCAGGGGGTTGGAACTGAAGCTTTCTTT. Its protein product is CASQGVGTEAFF. Complete variable domain (other parts from reference TRBV2 and TRBJ1-1): EPEVTQTPSHQVTQMGQEVILRCVPISNHLYFYWYRQILGQKVEFLVSFYNNEISEKSEIFDDQFSVERPDGSNFTLKIRSTKLEDSAMYFCASQGVGTEAFFGQGTRLTVV.